Sequencing of this T cell receptor (beta chain) was carried out in a study of identical twins. Findings and limits, study-wide: For cord blood, abundant beta clonotypes had fewer insertions, unlike memory repertoires, which showed none.

Germline CDR1 is DFQATT and CDR2 is SNEGSKA (reference sequence). The CDR3 length is 15 residues. V trimming: 5 bases; J trimming: 10 bases; junction bases outside the gene matches: 10. About this clonotype: The target antigen is unknown.

Unique molecular identifiers were in the cDNA, with template-switch universal primer binding. TCRdb re-derived calls from the 5' RACE reads in MiXCR, one entry per CDR3 protein. The sample lists 450,000 or so distinct CDR3 sequences; about 13% were seen once. The sample also formed part of further work on yellow fever vaccine responses in identical twins. That report notes: Reportedly, twins' vaccine T cell responses looked partly convergent and partly personalized.

The rearrangement joins TRBV20-1 to TRBJ2-1; TRBD2 aligns across 14 bases. The receptor was isolated from a young woman in good health. Sequenced material: CD4+ T cells sorted from blood. The CDR3, as DNA: TGCAGTGCTTCACCGACTAGCGGGAGGGCCATAGAGCAGTTCTTC. Protein sequence: CSASPTSGRAIEQFF.